This T cell receptor (beta chain) was recovered during a study of T cells in Graves' hyperthyroidism and ophthalmopathy. Across the whole study: Peripheral blood was taken when the disease was first diagnosed, before any treatment began.

This clonotype showed up just a few times. Its antigen remains unidentified. Amplified regions were TCR beta CDR3 sequences from RNA transcripts. An initial round of RT-PCR targeting the TCR CDR3 relied on the HTBI primer set. From the multiplex PCR reads, TCRdb called clonotypes with MiXCR, one entry per CDR3 protein. The repertoire holds just under 750,000 distinct CDR3 sequences, with about a third as singletons. Study results and limitations: Ophthalmopathy was model-predicted a median about 7.1 months pre-onset.

Sample: blood. This sequence was found in a woman aged 40 to 50 with Graves' hyperthyroidism.

The CDR3 nucleotides read TGTGCCAGTCTCGGACAGTTTCGATATAGCAATCAGCCCCAGCATTTT. Amino acids: CASLGQFRYSNQPQHF. The chain has TRBV7-3 and TRBJ1-5, with TRBD1 as a possible D gene (6 bases). Germline assignment: CDR1 SGHTA and CDR2 FQGTGA. The V gene lost 9 bases and the J gene lost 0 bases, with 18 bases spanning the gap. This CDR3 spans 16 amino acids.